Listed below are T cell receptor beta chains from one sample, sequenced in a study of cytomegalovirus exposure and HLA in healthy donors. Clones were sequenced by immunoSEQ multiplex PCR, and TCRdb holds only the in-frame ones, with some missing. This sample yields about 100,000 clones, of which 65% to 80% are seen a single time; approximately 6.4% belongs to the top ten. Input material: PBMCs. These receptors were obtained from a man aged 35-49 years in good health and CMV-seropositive. The CDR3 runs from the conserved cysteine through the conserved F or W. D genes are given only for firm matches. Expanded clones are given a class, and other clones once, few, many or no size at all.

DNA	CDR3	size	J	V	D
TGTGCCAGCACTGCCTTCTACGAGCAGTACTTC	CASTAFYEQYF	-	TRBJ2-7	TRBV2	-
TGTGCCAGCAGCTTAGTTCGACTAGCGGGAGGCCCCAATGAGCAGTTCTTC	CASSLVRLAGGPNEQFF	-	TRBJ2-1	TRBV7-2	TRBD2
TGCAGCGAGGACAGGGGCTACACCTTC	CSEDRGYTF	-	TRBJ1-2	TRBV29-1	TRBD1
TGTGCCAGTAGTATAAGGCTAGCGGACCTCACAGATACGCAGTATTTT	CASSIRLADLTDTQYF	-	TRBJ2-3	TRBV19	TRBD2
TGTGCCAGCAGCCCGGGCGGGGGGGAGCTGTTTTTT	CASSPGGGELFF	-	TRBJ2-2	TRBV11-2	-
TGTGCCAGTAGTATAGCCGCTAAAGATGGCTACACCTTC	CASSIAAKDGYTF	-	TRBJ1-2	TRBV19	-
TGCAGCGCTGGGACTCCGCCAGAGACCCAGTACTTC	CSAGTPPETQYF	-	TRBJ2-5	TRBV29-1	-
TGTGCCAGCAGCCCCGACAGTAACTATGGCTACACCTTC	CASSPDSNYGYTF	-	TRBJ1-2	TRBV28	-
TGTGCCAGCAGTGATACAGGGGATGCGGCCATGAACACTGAAGCTTTCTTT	CASSDTGDAAMNTEAFF	-	TRBJ1-1	TRBV2	TRBD1
TGTGCCAGCTCACCACAGGGGAAGAACACTGAAGCTTTCTTT	CASSPQGKNTEAFF	-	TRBJ1-1	TRBV18	-
TGTGCCAGCAGTTGGGCAGCCACCTACGAGCAGTACTTC	CASSWAATYEQYF	-	TRBJ2-7	TRBV28	-
TGCGCTACCCACAGGGATGGCTACACCTTC	CATHRDGYTF	-	TRBJ1-2	TRBV10-1	-
TGTGCCAGCAGCGTGACAGGGCAGGAAGGCTACACCTTC	CASSVTGQEGYTF	-	TRBJ1-2	TRBV7-3	TRBD1
TGTGCCAGCAGCGAGACTTCGGAACAGGGCACAGATACGCAGTATTTT	CASSETSEQGTDTQYF	-	TRBJ2-3	TRBV9	-
TGTGCCAGCAGTGAAGTCCCAGGGGGCGCTTTTGGCTACACCTTC	CASSEVPGGAFGYTF	few	TRBJ1-2	TRBV6-1	TRBD1
TGCAGCGTTGTGCACAGGGACACTGAAGCTTTCTTT	CSVVHRDTEAFF	-	TRBJ1-1	TRBV29-1	-
TGTGCCAGTAGCCGCACAGGGGGAGTCGAGACCCAGTACTTC	CASSRTGGVETQYF	-	TRBJ2-5	TRBV19	TRBD1
TGTGCCAGCTTTAGGACAGGCCACCTGGACACTGAAGCTTTCTTT	CASFRTGHLDTEAFF	-	TRBJ1-1	TRBV19	TRBD1
TGTGCCATCAGGTCGGTGGGGGCGGGAGAGACCCAGTACTTC	CAIRSVGAGETQYF	-	TRBJ2-5	TRBV10-3	-
TGCGCCAGCAGTGAGTCGCGCGGGACTGAAGCTTTCTTT	CASSESRGTEAFF	-	TRBJ1-1	TRBV10-2	-
TGTGCCAGCAGCCTACAGACAGGGGGGAACTATGGCTACACCTTC	CASSLQTGGNYGYTF	-	TRBJ1-2	TRBV5-4	TRBD1
TGTGCCAGCAAGCTACAGGGGGCGGGGGATACGCAGTATTTT	CASKLQGAGDTQYF	-	TRBJ2-3	TRBV7-9	TRBD1
TGTGCCAGCACCCTGGGACAGGGGATGAGTGGCTACACCTTC	CASTLGQGMSGYTF	once	TRBJ1-2	TRBV6-6	TRBD1
TGCGCCAGCAGCGCCGACAGGAACTATGGCTACACCTTC	CASSADRNYGYTF	-	TRBJ1-2	TRBV10-2	-
TGTGCCAGCAGCCCAACGCCGGGAGATACGCAGTATTTT	CASSPTPGDTQYF	-	TRBJ2-3	TRBV7-2	-
TGTGCTAGTGGTACCATGATCCCCGGGACAGGGACCATAGCTCAGCCCCAGCATTTT	CASGTMIPGTGTIAQPQHF	once	TRBJ1-5	TRBV12-5	TRBD1
TGCGCCAGCAGTGAGTCGATCCTAGCGGAGCAGTACTTC	CASSESILAEQYF	-	TRBJ2-7	TRBV10-2	-
TGTGCCAGCAGTGTGACAGGGGACAAAGAGACCCAGTACTTC	CASSVTGDKETQYF	-	TRBJ2-5	TRBV6-1	TRBD1
TGTGCCAGCAGCGTAGCGGGGAACACCGGGGAGCTGTTTTTT	CASSVAGNTGELFF	few	TRBJ2-2	TRBV2	TRBD2
TGTGCCAGCAGCTGGACAGGGGGGAACACAGATACGCAGTATTTT	CASSWTGGNTDTQYF	once	TRBJ2-3	TRBV11-3	TRBD1
TGTGCCAGCAGTTCGGGACTAGCGGGAGTGGGGGAGCTGTTTTTT	CASSSGLAGVGELFF	few	TRBJ2-2	TRBV28	TRBD2
TGTGCCAGCAGCGTAGCCCCGGGTTTTGCGCGTGGAGATACGCAGTATTTT	CASSVAPGFARGDTQYF	-	TRBJ2-3	TRBV9	-
TGTGCCAGCAGCCATTTGACAGGGAAGAGAAACACCATATATTTT	CASSHLTGKRNTIYF	once	TRBJ1-3	TRBV7-6	TRBD1
TGTGCCAGCAGCTTAGACAGGTTAAATCAGCCCCAGCATTTT	CASSLDRLNQPQHF	-	TRBJ1-5	TRBV7-2	-
TGTGCCAGCAGCTTGCAATCAGGTCCTAATGAAAAACTGTTTTTT	CASSLQSGPNEKLFF	-	TRBJ1-4	TRBV5-5	-
TGTGCCAGCAGCCAAGGGGGGGACTACCAAACGCAGTATTTT	CASSQGGDYQTQYF	-	TRBJ2-3	TRBV4-2	TRBD2
TGTGCCAGCAGCTCCCAGGGAAACAGTGAGGACGAGCAGTACTTC	CASSSQGNSEDEQYF	-	TRBJ2-7	TRBV9	-
TGTGCCAGTAGTAAGGACAGGGGCCGTTTAGATACGCAGTATTTT	CASSKDRGRLDTQYF	-	TRBJ2-3	TRBV19	TRBD1
TGCAGTGCCCTCCGTGAAGAGACCCAGTACTTC	CSALREETQYF	-	TRBJ2-5	TRBV20-1	-
TGCGCCAGCAGCCAAGATTCGGCGCTCCTTCGGAGGGGCTACGAGCAGTACTTC	CASSQDSALLRRGYEQYF	-	TRBJ2-7	TRBV4-1	-
TGCGCCAGCAGCCAAGACAGACTCTCCTACGAGCAGTACTTC	CASSQDRLSYEQYF	-	TRBJ2-7	TRBV4-3	-
TGTGCTAGCAGCCCCGGACTAGCGGGAGTGCATGAGCAGTTCTTC	CASSPGLAGVHEQFF	-	TRBJ2-1	TRBV7-7	TRBD2
TGCGCCAGCAGCTTGGAATGGCAGGAGAACACTGAAGCTTTCTTT	CASSLEWQENTEAFF	-	TRBJ1-1	TRBV5-1	-
TGTGCCATCAGCGACGGGACAGGGATCGATCAGCCCCAGCATTTT	CAISDGTGIDQPQHF	-	TRBJ1-5	TRBV10-3	TRBD1
TGTGCCAGCTCACCACAACAGGGGGCCCTCTACGAGCAGTACTTC	CASSPQQGALYEQYF	-	TRBJ2-7	TRBV18	TRBD1
TGTGCCAGTAGTAGTCTAGCGGGGGCCCAAGAGACCCAGTACTTC	CASSSLAGAQETQYF	few	TRBJ2-5	TRBV19	TRBD2
TGTGCTAGCAGCTTACGGGTGAGGGAGACCCAGTACTTC	CASSLRVRETQYF	-	TRBJ2-5	TRBV7-7	-
TGTGCCAGCAGCTCCGACAGGTTCAGGAAGACCCAGTACTTC	CASSSDRFRKTQYF	-	TRBJ2-5	TRBV21-1	-